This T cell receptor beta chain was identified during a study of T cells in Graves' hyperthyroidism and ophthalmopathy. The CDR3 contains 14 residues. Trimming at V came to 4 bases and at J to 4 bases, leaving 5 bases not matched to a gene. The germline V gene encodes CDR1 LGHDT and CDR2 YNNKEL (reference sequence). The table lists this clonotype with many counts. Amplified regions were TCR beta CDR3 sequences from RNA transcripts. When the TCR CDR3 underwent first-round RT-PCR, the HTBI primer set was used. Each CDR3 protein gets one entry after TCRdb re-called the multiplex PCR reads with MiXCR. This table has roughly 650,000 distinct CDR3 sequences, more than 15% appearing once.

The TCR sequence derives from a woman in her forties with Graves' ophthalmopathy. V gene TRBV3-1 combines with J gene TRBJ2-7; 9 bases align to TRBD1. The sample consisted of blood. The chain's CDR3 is CASSPRQGEYEQYF. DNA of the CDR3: TGTGCCAGCAGCCCAAGACAGGGGGAGTACGAGCAGTACTTC.